Sequencing of this TCR beta chain was carried out in a study of OX40 agonist ivuxolimab in advanced cancers. For the study at large: From roughly 23 to 90 years was the age range, with a mean of around 57 years, and 65% to 90% were male. Prior anti-PD-1, anti-PD-L1 or anti-CTLA-4 therapy was allowed; more than 30% had some. Study outcomes and limitations: Some of the nonresponding patients also showed low levels of normalized T-cell clonal expansion. On average, CD8+ T cells showed a greater number of expanded clones than CD4+.

The CDR3 has 18 residues. The junction had 10 bases not matched to a gene; V was cut back by 0 bases and J by 2 bases. Germline CDR1 and CDR2: LNHDA and SQIVND (reference sequence). In its sample, this clone was seen once. Its antigen is not known. Produced via immunoSEQ multiplex PCR; TCRdb's table is partial and in-frame only. The sample shows some 150,000 clones, 90% of them seen only once. This sample comprised CD4+ or CD8+ T cells sorted from blood, obtained in a trial of the OX40 agonist ivuxolimab. This clonotype was sampled from an adult with an advanced solid tumor such as melanoma, head and neck, liver or kidney cancer. The V gene is TRBV19, the J gene TRBJ1-5, with 7 positions matching TRBD1. The CDR3 here is CASSIDRTIGQGNQPQHF. CDR3 nucleotide sequence: TGTGCCAGTAGTATAGATCGTACGATTGGACAGGGCAATCAGCCCCAGCATTTT.